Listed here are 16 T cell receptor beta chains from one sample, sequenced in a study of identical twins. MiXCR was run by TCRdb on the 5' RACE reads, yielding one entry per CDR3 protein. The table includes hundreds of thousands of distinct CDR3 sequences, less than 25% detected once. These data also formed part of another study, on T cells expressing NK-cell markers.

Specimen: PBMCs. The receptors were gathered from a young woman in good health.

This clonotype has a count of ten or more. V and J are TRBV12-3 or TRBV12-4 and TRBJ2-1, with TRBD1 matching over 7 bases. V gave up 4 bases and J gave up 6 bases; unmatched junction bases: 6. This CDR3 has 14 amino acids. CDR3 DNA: TGTGCCAGCAGTTACGGCGGACAGGTCAATGAGCAGTTCTTC. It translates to CASSYGGQVNEQFF.

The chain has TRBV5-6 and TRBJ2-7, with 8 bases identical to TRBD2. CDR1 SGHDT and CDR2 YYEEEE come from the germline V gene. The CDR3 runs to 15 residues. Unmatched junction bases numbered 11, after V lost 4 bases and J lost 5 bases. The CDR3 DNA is TGTGCCAGCAGCCGACTTAGCGGGATTGGTCACGAGCAGTACTTC. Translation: CASSRLSGIGHEQYF.

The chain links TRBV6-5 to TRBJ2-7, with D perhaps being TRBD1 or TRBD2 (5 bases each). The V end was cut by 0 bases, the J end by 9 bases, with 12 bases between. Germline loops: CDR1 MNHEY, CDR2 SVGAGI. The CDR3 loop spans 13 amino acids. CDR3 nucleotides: TGTGCCAGCAGTTACTCGGGGGACGCAGGGCAGTACTTC. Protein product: CASSYSGDAGQYF.

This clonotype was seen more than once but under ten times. The CDR3 sequence is CSARTQGGNYGYTF. The CDR3 DNA follows: TGCAGTGCTAGAACCCAGGGAGGGAACTATGGCTACACCTTC. This chain joins TRBV20-1 and TRBJ1-2, with TRBD1 as a possible D gene (5 bases). The germline gives CDR1 DFQATT, CDR2 SNEGSKA (reference sequence). With 2 bases removed from V and 2 bases from J, the gap between germline ends came to 12 bases. The CDR3 has 14 residues.

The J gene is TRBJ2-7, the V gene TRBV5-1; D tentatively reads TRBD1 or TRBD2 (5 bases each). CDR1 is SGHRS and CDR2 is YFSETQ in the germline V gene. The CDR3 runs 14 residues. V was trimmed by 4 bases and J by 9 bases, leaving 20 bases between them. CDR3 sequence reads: CASSTRDADLGQYF. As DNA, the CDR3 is TGCGCCAGCAGCACGAGGGACGCGGATTTGGGGCAGTACTTC.

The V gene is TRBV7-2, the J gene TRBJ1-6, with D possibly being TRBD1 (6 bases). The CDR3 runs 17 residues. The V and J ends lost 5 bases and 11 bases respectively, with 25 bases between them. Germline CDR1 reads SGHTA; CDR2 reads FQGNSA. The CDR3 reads CASSPLGRTVDWTPLHF. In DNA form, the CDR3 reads TGTGCCAGCAGCCCCCTTGGACGGACAGTCGATTGGACACCCCTCCACTTT.

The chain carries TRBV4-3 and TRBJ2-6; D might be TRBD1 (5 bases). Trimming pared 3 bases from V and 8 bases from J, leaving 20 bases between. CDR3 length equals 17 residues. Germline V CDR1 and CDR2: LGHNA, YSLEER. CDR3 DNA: TGCGCCAGCAGCCATGAATTCAGGGCCCGGATCTCCAACGTCCTGACTTTC. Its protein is CASSHEFRARISNVLTF.

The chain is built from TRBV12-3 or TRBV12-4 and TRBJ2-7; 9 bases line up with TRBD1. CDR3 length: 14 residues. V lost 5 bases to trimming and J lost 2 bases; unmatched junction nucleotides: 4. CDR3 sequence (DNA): TGTGCCAGCAGTCGGGACAGGGACGCCTACGAGCAGTACTTC. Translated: CASSRDRDAYEQYF.

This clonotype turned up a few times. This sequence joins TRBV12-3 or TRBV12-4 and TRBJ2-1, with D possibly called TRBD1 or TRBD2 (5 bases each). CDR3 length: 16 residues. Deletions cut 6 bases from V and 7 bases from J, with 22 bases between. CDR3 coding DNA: TGTGCCAGCAGCCAAGGGGCAGCGGACGCAGATAATGAGCAGTTCTTC. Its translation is CASSQGAADADNEQFF.

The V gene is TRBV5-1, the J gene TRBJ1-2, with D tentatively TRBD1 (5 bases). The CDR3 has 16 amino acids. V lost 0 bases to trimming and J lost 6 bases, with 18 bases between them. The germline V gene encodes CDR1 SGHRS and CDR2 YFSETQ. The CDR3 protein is CASSLDPGTRFHGYTF. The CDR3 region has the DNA TGCGCCAGCAGCTTGGACCCCGGGACCAGATTCCATGGCTACACCTTC.

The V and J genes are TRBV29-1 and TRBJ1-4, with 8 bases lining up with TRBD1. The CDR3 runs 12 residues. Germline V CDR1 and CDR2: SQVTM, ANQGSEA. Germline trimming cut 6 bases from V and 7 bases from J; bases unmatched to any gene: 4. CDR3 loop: CSVQGGAEKLFF. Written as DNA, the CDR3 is TGCAGCGTACAGGGGGGAGCTGAAAAACTGTTTTTT.

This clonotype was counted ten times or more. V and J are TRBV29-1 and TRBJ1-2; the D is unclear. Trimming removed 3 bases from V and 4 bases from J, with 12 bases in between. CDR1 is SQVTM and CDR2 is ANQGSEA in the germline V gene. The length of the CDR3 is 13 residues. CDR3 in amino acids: CSVDSGVGYGYTF. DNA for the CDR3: TGCAGCGTTGATTCCGGGGTTGGCTATGGCTACACCTTC. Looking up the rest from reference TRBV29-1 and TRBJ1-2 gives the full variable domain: SAVISQKPSRDICQRGTSLTIQCQVDSQVTMMFWYRQQPGQSLTLIATANQGSEATYESGFVIDKFPISRPNLTFSTLTVSNMSPEDSSIYLCSVDSGVGYGYTFGSGTRLTVV.

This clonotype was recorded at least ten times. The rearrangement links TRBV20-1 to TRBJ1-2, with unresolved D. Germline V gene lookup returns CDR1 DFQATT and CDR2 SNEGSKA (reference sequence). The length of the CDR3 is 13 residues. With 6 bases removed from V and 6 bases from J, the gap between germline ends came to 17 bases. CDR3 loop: CSAPSTDINGYTF. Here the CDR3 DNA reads TGCAGTGCCCCCTCGACTGACATTAATGGCTACACCTTC.

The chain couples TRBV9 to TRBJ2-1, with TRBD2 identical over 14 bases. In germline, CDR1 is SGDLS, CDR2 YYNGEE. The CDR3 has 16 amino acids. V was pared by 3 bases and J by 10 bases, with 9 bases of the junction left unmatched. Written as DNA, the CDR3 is TGTGCCAGCAGCGCCTCGACTAGCGGGGGGGCTTGGGAGCAGTTCTTC. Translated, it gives CASSASTSGGAWEQFF.

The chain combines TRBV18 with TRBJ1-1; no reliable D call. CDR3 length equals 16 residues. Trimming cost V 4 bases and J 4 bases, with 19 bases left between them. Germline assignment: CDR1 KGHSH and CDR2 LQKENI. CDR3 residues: CASSRSSSILGTEAFF. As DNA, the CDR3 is TGTGCCAGCTCACGGAGCAGTTCTATTCTGGGCACTGAAGCTTTCTTT.

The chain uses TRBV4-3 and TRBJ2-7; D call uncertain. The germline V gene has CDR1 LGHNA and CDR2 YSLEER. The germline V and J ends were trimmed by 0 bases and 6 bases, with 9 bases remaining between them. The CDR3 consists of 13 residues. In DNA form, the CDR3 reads TGCGCCAGCAGCCAAGAAGCGTCGGGCGAGCAGTACTTC. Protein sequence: CASSQEASGEQYF.